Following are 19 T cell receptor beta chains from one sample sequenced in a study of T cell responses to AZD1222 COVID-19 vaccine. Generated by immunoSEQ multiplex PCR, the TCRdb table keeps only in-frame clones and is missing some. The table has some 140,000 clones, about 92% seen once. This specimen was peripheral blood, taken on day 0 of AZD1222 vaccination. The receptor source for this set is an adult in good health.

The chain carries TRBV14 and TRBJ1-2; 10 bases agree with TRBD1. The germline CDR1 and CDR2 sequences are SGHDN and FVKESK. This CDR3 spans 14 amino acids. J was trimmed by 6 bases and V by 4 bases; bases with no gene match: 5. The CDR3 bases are TGTGCCAGCAGCCCCTCGGGGACAGGGGATGGCTACACCTTC. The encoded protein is CASSPSGTGDGYTF.

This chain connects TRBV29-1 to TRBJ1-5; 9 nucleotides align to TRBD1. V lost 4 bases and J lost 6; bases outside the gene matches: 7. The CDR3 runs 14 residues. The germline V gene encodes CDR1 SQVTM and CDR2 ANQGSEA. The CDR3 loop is CSVATGGAAQPQHF. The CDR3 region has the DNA TGCAGCGTTGCTACAGGGGGCGCAGCTCAGCCCCAGCATTTT.

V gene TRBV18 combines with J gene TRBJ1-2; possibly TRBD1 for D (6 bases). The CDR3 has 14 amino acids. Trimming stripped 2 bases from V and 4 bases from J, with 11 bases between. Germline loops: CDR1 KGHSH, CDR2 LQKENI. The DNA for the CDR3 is TGTGCCAGCTCACCAGCGGACAGTATCTATGGCTACACCTTC. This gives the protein CASSPADSIYGYTF. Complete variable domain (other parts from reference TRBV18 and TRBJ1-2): NAGVMQNPRHLVRRRGQEARLRCSPMKGHSHVYWYRQLPEEGLKFMVYLQKENIIDESGMPKERFSAEFPKEGPSILRIQQVVRGDSAAYFCASSPADSIYGYTFGSGTRLTVV.

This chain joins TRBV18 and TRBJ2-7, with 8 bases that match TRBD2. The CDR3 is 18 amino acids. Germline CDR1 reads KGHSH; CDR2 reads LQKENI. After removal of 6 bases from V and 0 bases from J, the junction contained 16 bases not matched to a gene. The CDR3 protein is CASSDRPHIAGISYEQYF. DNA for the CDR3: TGTGCCAGCTCCGACCGGCCTCACATAGCGGGGATCTCCTACGAGCAGTACTTC.

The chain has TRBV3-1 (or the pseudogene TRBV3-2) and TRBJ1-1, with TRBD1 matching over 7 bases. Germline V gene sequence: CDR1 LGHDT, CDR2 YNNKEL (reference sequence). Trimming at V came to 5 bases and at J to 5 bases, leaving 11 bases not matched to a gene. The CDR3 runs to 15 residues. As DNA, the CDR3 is TGTGCCAGCAGCTTGACAGGGAGCCTGCTTACTGAAGCTTTCTTT. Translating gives CASSLTGSLLTEAFF.

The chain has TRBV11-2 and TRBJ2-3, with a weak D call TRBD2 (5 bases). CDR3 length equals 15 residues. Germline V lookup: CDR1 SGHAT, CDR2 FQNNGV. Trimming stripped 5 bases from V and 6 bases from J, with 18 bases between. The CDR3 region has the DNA TGTGCCAGCAGCCCGGCCTTGGTGGGAGCGGATACGCAGTATTTT. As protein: CASSPALVGADTQYF.

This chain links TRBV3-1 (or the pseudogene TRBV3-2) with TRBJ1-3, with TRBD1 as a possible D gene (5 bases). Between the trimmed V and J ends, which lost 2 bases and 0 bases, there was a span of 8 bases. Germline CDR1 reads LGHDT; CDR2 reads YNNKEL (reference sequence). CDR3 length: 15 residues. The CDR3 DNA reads TGTGCCAGCAGCCAACAGGGTACCTCTGGAAACACCATATATTTT. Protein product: CASSQQGTSGNTIYF.

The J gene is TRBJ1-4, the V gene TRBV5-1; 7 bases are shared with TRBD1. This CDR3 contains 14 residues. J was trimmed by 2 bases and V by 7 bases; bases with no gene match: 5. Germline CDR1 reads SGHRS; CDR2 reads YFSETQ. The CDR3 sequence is CASRRGQTNEKLFF. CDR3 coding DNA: TGCGCCAGCCGGCGGGGACAGACTAATGAAAAACTGTTTTTT.

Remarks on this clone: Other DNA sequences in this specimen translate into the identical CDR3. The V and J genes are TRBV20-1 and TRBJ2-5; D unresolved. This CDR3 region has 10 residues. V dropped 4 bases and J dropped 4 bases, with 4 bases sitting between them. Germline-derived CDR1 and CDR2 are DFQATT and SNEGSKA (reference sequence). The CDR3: CSATVETQYF. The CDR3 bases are TGCAGTGCTACCGTAGAGACCCAGTACTTC.

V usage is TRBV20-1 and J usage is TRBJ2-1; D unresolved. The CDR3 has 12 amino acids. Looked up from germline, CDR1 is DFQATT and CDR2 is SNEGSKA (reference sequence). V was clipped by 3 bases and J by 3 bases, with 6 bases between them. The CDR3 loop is CSASTGYNEQFF. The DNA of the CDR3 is TGCAGTGCTAGTACTGGCTACAATGAGCAGTTCTTC.

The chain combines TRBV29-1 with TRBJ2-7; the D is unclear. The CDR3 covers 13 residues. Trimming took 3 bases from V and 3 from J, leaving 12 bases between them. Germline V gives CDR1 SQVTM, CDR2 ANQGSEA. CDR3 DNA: TGCAGCGTTGATTCCGGGTCAAACTACGAGCAGTACTTC. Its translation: CSVDSGSNYEQYF.

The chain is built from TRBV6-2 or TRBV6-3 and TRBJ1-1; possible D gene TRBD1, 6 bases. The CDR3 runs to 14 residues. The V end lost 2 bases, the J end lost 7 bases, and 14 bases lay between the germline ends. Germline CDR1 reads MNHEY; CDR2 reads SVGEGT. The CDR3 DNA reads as TGTGCCAGCAGTTACATCGGGGGCAGATTTGAAGCTTTCTTT. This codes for CASSYIGGRFEAFF.

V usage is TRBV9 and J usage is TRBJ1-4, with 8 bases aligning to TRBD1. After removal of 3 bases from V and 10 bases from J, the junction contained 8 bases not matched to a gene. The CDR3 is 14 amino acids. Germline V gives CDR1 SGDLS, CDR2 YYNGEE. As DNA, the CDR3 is TGTGCCAGCAGCGGGGACAGGCTATCTCGAAAACTGTTTTTT. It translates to CASSGDRLSRKLFF.

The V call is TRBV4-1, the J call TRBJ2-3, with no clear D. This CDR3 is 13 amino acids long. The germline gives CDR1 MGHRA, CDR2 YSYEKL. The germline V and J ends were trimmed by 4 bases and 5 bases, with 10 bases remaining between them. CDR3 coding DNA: TGCGCCAGCAGCCGCGTATTAGGAGATACGCAGTATTTT. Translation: CASSRVLGDTQYF.

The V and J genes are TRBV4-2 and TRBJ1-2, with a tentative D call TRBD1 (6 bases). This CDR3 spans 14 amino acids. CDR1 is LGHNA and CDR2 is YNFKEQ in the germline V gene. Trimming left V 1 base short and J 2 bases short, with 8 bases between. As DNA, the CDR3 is TGTGCCAGCAGCCAAGGACAGGTCAACTATGGCTACACCTTC. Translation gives CASSQGQVNYGYTF.

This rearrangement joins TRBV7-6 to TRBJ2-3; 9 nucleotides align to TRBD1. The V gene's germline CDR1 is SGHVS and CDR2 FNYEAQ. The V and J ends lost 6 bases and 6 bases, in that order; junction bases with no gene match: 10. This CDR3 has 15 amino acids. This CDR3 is CASSRQGGSYDTQYF. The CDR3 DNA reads TGTGCCAGCAGTCGACAGGGGGGATCATATGATACGCAGTATTTT.

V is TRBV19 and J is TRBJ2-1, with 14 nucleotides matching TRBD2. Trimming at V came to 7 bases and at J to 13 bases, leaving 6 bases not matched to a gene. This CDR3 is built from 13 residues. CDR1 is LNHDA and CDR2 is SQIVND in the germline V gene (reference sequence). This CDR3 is CASIGGLAGVQFF. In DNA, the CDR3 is TGTGCCAGTATCGGGGGACTAGCGGGAGTCCAGTTCTTC.

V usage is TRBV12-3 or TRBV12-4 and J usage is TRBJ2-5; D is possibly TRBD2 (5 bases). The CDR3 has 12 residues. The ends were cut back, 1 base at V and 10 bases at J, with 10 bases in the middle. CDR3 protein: CASSLDEGGQYF. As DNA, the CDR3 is TGTGCCAGCAGTTTAGATGAGGGTGGCCAGTACTTC.

CDR3 sequence reads: CASSKGTHEQFF. In DNA, the CDR3 is TGTGCCAGCAGCAAAGGGACTCATGAGCAGTTCTTC. The rearrangement joins TRBV21-1 to TRBJ2-1; the table gives TRBD2 as D, unverified against the DNA. TRBV21-1 is an annotated pseudogene. CDR3 length: 12 residues.